Shown below are 30 T cell receptor beta chains from a single sample sequenced in a study of CD8+CD57+ T cells in acquired aplastic anemia. Genomic DNA, serving as template, underwent TCR beta VDJ and CDR3 profiling. One entry per CDR3 protein results from TCRdb running MiXCR on the reads. The table has more than 150,000 distinct CDR3 sequences, 48% seen once. CD8+CD57+ cell expansion, shown by flow cytometry, had occurred in the patients selected for sequencing. Source material: sorted CD4+, CD8+, or CD8+CD57+ T cells (not recorded which) from PBMCs. These receptors were obtained from a human donor with aplastic anemia.

This clonotype has more than one count but fewer than ten. V gene TRBV4-3 combines with J gene TRBJ1-1; D may be TRBD1 (5 bases). The CDR3 is made up of 14 amino acids. In germline, CDR1 is LGHNA, CDR2 YSLEER. Trimming stripped 0 bases from V and 6 bases from J, with 11 bases between. The CDR3 region has the DNA TGCGCCAGCAGCCAAGAAGAAGGGACCGCTGAAGCTTTCTTT. Translated: CASSQEEGTAEAFF.

CDR3 nucleotide sequence: TGTGCCAGCAGCTCCACACTTAGCGGGAGAGTGTTCTACAATGAGCAGTTCTTC. This encodes CASSSTLSGRVFYNEQFF. This chain uses TRBV5-6 with TRBJ2-1; 9 nucleotides match TRBD2. The V gene's germline CDR1 is SGHDT and CDR2 YYEEEE. The CDR3 length is 18 residues. Trimming cost V 3 bases and J 3 bases; bases outside gene matches: 13.

The CDR3 sequence: CASKQETQYF. DNA for the CDR3: TGTGCCAGCAAACAAGAGACCCAGTACTTC. The chain joins TRBV2 to TRBJ2-5; D not certain. The V end was cut by 7 bases, the J end by 2 bases, with 2 bases between. This CDR3 comprises 10 residues. CDR1 is SNHLY and CDR2 is FYNNEI in the germline V gene.

This clonotype was recorded many times. The chain has TRBV7-9 and TRBJ2-1, with 12 bases fitting TRBD2. In germline, CDR1 is SEHNR, CDR2 FQNEAQ (reference sequence). V lost 8 bases to trimming and J lost 2 bases; unmatched junction nucleotides: 4. The CDR3 runs to 15 residues. The CDR3 protein is CASGGLAGTYNEQFF. CDR3 nucleotide sequence: TGTGCCAGCGGCGGACTAGCGGGGACCTACAATGAGCAGTTCTTC.

The rearrangement links TRBV12-3 or TRBV12-4 to TRBJ1-1; 9 nucleotides align to TRBD1. The CDR3 contains 16 residues. V dropped 5 bases and J dropped 7; count of bases not matched to a gene: 14. The CDR3 DNA follows: TGTGCCAGCAGTCTTATTGGTGGGACAGGGAGGGGTGAAGCTTTCTTT. It yields the protein CASSLIGGTGRGEAFF.

In its sample, this clonotype was seen many times. V is TRBV7-3 and J is TRBJ2-5; 9 bases agree with TRBD2. V shed 1 base and J 1 base; nucleotides not matched to a gene: 13. The CDR3 runs 19 residues. Germline V gene sequence: CDR1 SGHTA, CDR2 FQGTGA. The CDR3 coding sequence is TGTGCCAGCAGCTTAAGAGGCGGGAGGGCCGTCCTTAGCCAAGAGACCCAGTACTTC. Translated, it gives CASSLRGGRAVLSQETQYF. Based on the CDR3 plus reference TRBV7-3 and TRBJ2-5, the full variable domain is GAGVSQTPSNKVTEKGKYVELRCDPISGHTALYWYRQSLGQGPEFLIYFQGTGAADDSGLPNDRFFAVRPEGSVSTLKIQRTERGDSAVYLCASSLRGGRAVLSQETQYFGPGTRLLVL.

This chain uses TRBV10-3 with TRBJ1-1, with 10 bases matching TRBD1. The junction had 6 bases not matched to a gene; V was cut back by 1 base and J by 4 bases. Germline assignment: CDR1 ENHRY and CDR2 SYGVKD. The CDR3 is 16 residues long. CDR3 bases: TGTGCCATCAGTGAGTTGGGACAGGGGCAGGCCACTGAAGCTTTCTTT. This sequence encodes CAISELGQGQATEAFF.

The chain links TRBV20-1 to TRBJ2-3, with 7 bases fitting TRBD2. Germline-derived CDR1 and CDR2 are DFQATT and SNEGSKA (reference sequence). The CDR3 is 13 residues long. V dropped 1 base and J dropped 4; count of bases not matched to a gene: 2. CDR3 loop: CSARGGGADTQYF. For the CDR3, the DNA is TGCAGTGCTAGAGGGGGAGGGGCAGATACGCAGTATTTT.

This clonotype was detected a few times. The V call is TRBV20-1, the J call TRBJ2-3; the match to TRBD2 covers 10 bases. The trim removed 1 base at V and 2 bases at J, leaving 15 bases unmatched. CDR3 size: 19 residues. Per germline, CDR1 DFQATT and CDR2 SNEGSKA (reference sequence). CDR3 coding DNA: TGCAGTGCTAGAGGGCAGAGCGGGAGGGCCATCGGATTCACAGATACGCAGTATTTT. It codes for CSARGQSGRAIGFTDTQYF.

The chain couples TRBV2 to TRBJ1-5, with no clear D. The CDR3 spans 12 residues. V was clipped by 11 bases and J by 2 bases, with 10 bases between them. The germline V gene has CDR1 SNHLY and CDR2 FYNNEI. CDR3 region: CASPTGNQPQHF. The CDR3 bases are TGTGCCTCCCCCACGGGCAATCAGCCCCAGCATTTT.

This CDR3 is CASRGYQETQYF. The CDR3 DNA reads as TGTGCCAGCAGGGGGTACCAAGAGACCCAGTACTTC. V is TRBV2 and J is TRBJ2-5, with D unresolved. The CDR3 runs to 12 residues. The ends were cut back, 6 bases at V and 0 bases at J, with 5 bases in the middle. CDR1 and CDR2 (germline): SNHLY, FYNNEI.

This chain connects TRBV6-1 to TRBJ1-6; no reliable D call. Per germline, CDR1 MNHNS and CDR2 SASEGT. Between the trimmed V and J ends, which lost 4 bases and 7 bases, there was a span of 17 bases. CDR3 length: 16 residues. CDR3 region: CASSAPPEGSNSPLHF. DNA for the CDR3: TGTGCCAGCAGTGCTCCTCCGGAGGGATCGAATTCACCCCTCCACTTT.

The chain carries TRBV2 and TRBJ2-2, with 7 bases lining up with TRBD2. The ends lost 1 base at V and 4 bases at J; junction bases unmatched: 3. Germline lookup yields CDR1 SNHLY and CDR2 FYNNEI. The CDR3 spans 15 residues. The CDR3 DNA follows: TGTGCCAGCAGTGAAGTAAGGGAGGGCACCGGGGAGCTGTTTTTT. Its translation: CASSEVREGTGELFF. Full variable domain (remainder filled in from reference TRBV2 and TRBJ2-2): EPEVTQTPSHQVTQMGQEVILRCVPISNHLYFYWYRQILGQKVEFLVSFYNNEISEKSEIFDDQFSVERPDGSNFTLKIRSTKLEDSAMYFCASSEVREGTGELFFGEGSRLTVL.

This clonotype was recorded many times. The chain joins TRBV14 to TRBJ2-5; D might be TRBD1 or TRBD2, each matching 5 bases. V gave up 4 bases and J gave up 4 bases, with 13 bases separating them. This CDR3 spans 14 amino acids. Per germline, CDR1 SGHDN and CDR2 FVKESK. In DNA form, the CDR3 reads TGTGCCAGCAGCCCGGGACGCCGGAGAGAGACCCAGTACTTC. It yields the protein CASSPGRRRETQYF.

The rearrangement joins TRBV2 to TRBJ2-2; D perhaps matches TRBD1 (5 bases). V was cut by 7 bases and J by 0 bases, with 12 bases left in between. Germline V gene sequence: CDR1 SNHLY, CDR2 FYNNEI. The CDR3 covers 15 residues. CDR3 residues: CASTQAYANTGELFF. The CDR3 DNA sequence: TGTGCCAGCACACAGGCTTACGCGAACACCGGGGAGCTGTTTTTT.

As regards this clonotype: A much more abundant neighbour one base away suggests this may be a read error. The gene calls are TRBV12-3 or TRBV12-4 and TRBJ1-4, with D possibly TRBD1 on 5 matching bases. The CDR3 has 14 residues. The chain's CDR3 is CASSLSQGGEKLSF. CDR3 coding DNA: TGTGCCAGCAGTTTAAGTCAGGGAGGGGAAAAACTGTCTTTT.

This clonotype came up a few times. This chain joins TRBV5-6 and TRBJ2-2; the match to TRBD2 covers 14 bases. The CDR3 consists of 17 residues. Germline V lookup: CDR1 SGHDT, CDR2 YYEEEE. The junction had 7 bases not matched to a gene; V was cut back by 2 bases and J by 7 bases. DNA of the CDR3: TGTGCCAGCAGCTTCCCCGGGACTAGCGGGAGTAGCGGGGAGCTGTTTTTT. As protein: CASSFPGTSGSSGELFF.

This clonotype has just a few counts. The gene calls are TRBV6-2 or TRBV6-3 and TRBJ1-5; unclear D gene. Trimming took 6 bases from V and 0 from J, leaving 12 bases between them. CDR3 length: 15 amino acids. Per germline, CDR1 MNHEY and CDR2 SVGEGT. CDR3 DNA: TGTGCCAGCAGGTCCCTCAGGTATAGCAATCAGCCCCAGCATTTT. Translating it yields CASRSLRYSNQPQHF.

This clonotype showed up many times. The chain has TRBV15 and TRBJ1-2; no definite D call. CDR1 and CDR2 (germline): LNHNV, YYDKDF (reference sequence). The CDR3 runs to 12 residues. The V end was cut by 4 bases, the J end by 0 bases, with 3 bases between. The CDR3 DNA sequence: TGTGCCACCAGCACAACTAACTATGGCTACACCTTC. Amino acid sequence: CATSTTNYGYTF.

This clonotype was observed many times. V and J are TRBV12-3 or TRBV12-4 and TRBJ2-3; D is unclear. The CDR3 loop spans 14 amino acids. V lost 6 bases to trimming and J lost 3 bases, with 13 bases between them. CDR3 region: CASSLTTGTDTQYF. For the CDR3, the DNA is TGTGCCAGCAGCCTAACGACTGGAACAGATACGCAGTATTTT.

As regards this clonotype: No conserved phenylalanine or tryptophan is present at the end of the CDR3, so a read error is the likely explanation. The chain uses TRBV27 and TRBJ2-3, with 9 bases that match TRBD2. V trimming: 7 bases; J trimming: 0 bases; junction bases outside the gene matches: 5. Germline-derived CDR1 and CDR2 are MNHEY and SMNVEV (reference sequence). This CDR3 is built from 15 residues. The CDR3 bases are TGTGCCAGCAAGGCTAGCGGGGCTAGCACAGATACGCAGTATCTT. Protein: CASKASGASTDTQYL.

As concerns this clonotype: The germline gene is not matched at one end of the junction; a read error may be the cause. The V call is TRBV4-2, the J call TRBJ2-1, with TRBD2 as a possible D gene (6 bases). Germline V CDR1 and CDR2: LGHNA, YNFKEQ. The CDR3 totals 14 residues. This CDR3 reads CASSQERGYNQQFF. As DNA, the CDR3 is TGTGCCAGCAGCCAAGAGCGGGGCTACAATCAGCAGTTCTTC.

This clonotype was observed at least ten times. The chain links TRBV20-1 to TRBJ2-5; no firm D call. Per the germline V gene, CDR1 is DFQATT and CDR2 is SNEGSKA (reference sequence). V was trimmed by 4 bases and J by 2 bases, leaving 14 bases between them. CDR3 length: 14 amino acids. CDR3 residues: CSAKKPLRQETQYF. The CDR3 DNA reads as TGCAGTGCTAAGAAACCGCTTAGACAAGAGACCCAGTACTTC.

The V gene is TRBV20-1, the J gene TRBJ2-1; TRBD1 matches at 7 bases. V shed 5 bases, J shed 9 bases, and the junction held 4 bases outside the gene matches. The CDR3 consists of 11 residues. From germline, CDR1 is DFQATT and CDR2 SNEGSKA (reference sequence). The CDR3 region is CSAPRGLEQFF. CDR3 DNA sequence: TGCAGTGCTCCGAGGGGGCTTGAGCAGTTCTTC.

This clonotype was recorded a few times. The V call is TRBV6-5, the J call TRBJ2-6; TRBD1 might be the D (6 bases). The CDR3 consists of 15 residues. V lost 7 bases and J lost 0, with 10 bases in between. Germline CDR1 and CDR2: MNHEY and SVGAGI. CDR3 sequence: CASTRDTSGANVLTF. The CDR3 nucleotides read TGTGCCAGCACCCGGGACACCTCTGGGGCCAACGTCCTGACTTTC.

Many counts were recorded for this clonotype. The rearrangement joins TRBV7-2 to TRBJ1-6; the D gene is possibly TRBD1 (6 bases). Germline V gene data show CDR1 as SGHTA and CDR2 as FQGNSA. Deletions cut 5 bases from V and 5 bases from J, with 10 bases between. The CDR3 length is 14 residues. This chain's CDR3 is CASSTGSNNSPLHF. CDR3 nucleotide sequence: TGTGCCAGCAGCACAGGGTCTAATAATTCACCCCTCCACTTT.

This clonotype showed up many times. The chain carries TRBV7-9 and TRBJ1-5; 8 bases line up with TRBD1. Germline V CDR1 and CDR2: SEHNR, FQNEAQ (reference sequence). The CDR3 totals 17 residues. V lost 0 bases, J lost 4 bases, and 8 bases stayed unmatched. The CDR3 DNA is TGTGCCAGCAGCTTAGCTCCAGGTCAGGGGGCAAATCAGCCCCAGCATTTT. Protein sequence: CASSLAPGQGANQPQHF.

This clonotype was counted only a few times. The genes are TRBV2 and TRBJ1-5; D might be TRBD1 (6 bases). V was pared by 6 bases and J by 4 bases, with 13 bases between. The CDR3 loop spans 14 amino acids. Germline assignment: CDR1 SNHLY and CDR2 FYNNEI. The CDR3 protein is CASSVQGGNQPQHF. As DNA, the CDR3 is TGTGCCAGCAGCGTACAGGGCGGTAATCAGCCCCAGCATTTT.

This clonotype was picked up many times. The chain recombines TRBV12-3 or TRBV12-4 with TRBJ2-1, with TRBD1 as a possible D gene (5 bases). V was cut by 5 bases and J by 2 bases, with 13 bases left in between. This CDR3 has 15 residues. The CDR3 DNA follows: TGTGCCAGCAGTCCTCGGCAGGGCCCCTACAATGAGCAGTTCTTC. Amino acid sequence: CASSPRQGPYNEQFF.

This clonotype came up a few times. A much larger clone differs from this one at a single base, so this may be a read error. The gene calls are TRBV19 and TRBJ2-7; no definite D call. In germline, CDR1 is LNHDA, CDR2 SQIVND (reference sequence). The CDR3 contains 13 residues. Trimming took off 8 bases at V and 0 bases at J, with 11 bases between the two ends. The CDR3 region is CASGRVSSYEQYF. For the CDR3, the DNA is TGTGCCAGTGGTCGTGTCAGCTCCTACGAGCAGTACTTC.